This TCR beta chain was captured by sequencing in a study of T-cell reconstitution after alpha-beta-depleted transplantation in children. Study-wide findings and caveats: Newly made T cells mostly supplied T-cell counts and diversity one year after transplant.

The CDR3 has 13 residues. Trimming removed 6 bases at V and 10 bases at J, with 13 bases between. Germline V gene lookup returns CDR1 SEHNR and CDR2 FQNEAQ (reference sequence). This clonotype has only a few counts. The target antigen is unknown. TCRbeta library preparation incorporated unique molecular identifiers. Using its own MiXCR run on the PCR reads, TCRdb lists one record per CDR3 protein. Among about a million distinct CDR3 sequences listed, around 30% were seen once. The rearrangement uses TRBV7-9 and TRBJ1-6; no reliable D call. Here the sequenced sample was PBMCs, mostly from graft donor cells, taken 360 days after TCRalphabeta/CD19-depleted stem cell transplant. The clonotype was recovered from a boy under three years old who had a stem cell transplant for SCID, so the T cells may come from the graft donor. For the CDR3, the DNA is TGTGCCAGCAGTCCTCCGGACGCCTCACCCCTCCACTTT. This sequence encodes CASSPPDASPLHF. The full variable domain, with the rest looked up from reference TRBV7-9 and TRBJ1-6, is DTGVSQNPRHKITKRGQNVTFRCDPISEHNRLYWYRQTLGQGPEFLTYFQNEAQLEKSRLLSDRFSAERPKGSFSTLEIQRTEQGDSAMYLCASSPPDASPLHFGNGTRLTVT.